A selection of T cell receptor beta chains follows, all from one sample in a study of fetal regulatory T cell absence and autoimmunity. TCRdb keeps only in-frame clones here, not all; method: immunoSEQ multiplex PCR. This sample has about 43,000 clones, with around 85% found just once. The sequenced sample was cord blood. Receptor source: a newborn boy with IPEX syndrome. The conserved cysteine and the conserved F or W are not part of the CDR3 here. D genes are given only for firm matches.

D gene: TRBD1
J gene: TRBJ1-1
V gene: TRBV5-1
CDR3 protein: ASSLRGQGNTEAF

D gene: TRBD1
J gene: TRBJ1-1
V gene: TRBV6-4
CDR3 protein: ASSDHTGGGIAF

D gene: NA
J gene: TRBJ1-2
V gene: TRBV30
CDR3 protein: AWSVRREHGYT

D gene: NA
J gene: TRBJ2-3
V gene: TRBV29-1
CDR3 protein: SITGTTDTQY

D gene: TRBD1
J gene: TRBJ1-2
V gene: TRBV6-5
CDR3 protein: ASSYAGGGYT

D gene: NA
J gene: TRBJ2-3
V gene: TRBV4-1
CDR3 protein: ASSQVPGQPGRWGDTQY

D gene: NA
J gene: TRBJ1-1
V gene: TRBV6-1
CDR3 protein: ASSPRQNTEAF

D gene: NA
J gene: TRBJ1-5
V gene: TRBV12-5
CDR3 protein: ASGFLGLPGIGYSNQPQH

D gene: TRBD2
J gene: TRBJ2-3
V gene: TRBV5-4
CDR3 protein: ASSLDSGGVDTQY

D gene: NA
J gene: TRBJ1-5
V gene: TRBV21-1
CDR3 protein: ASSKACPPLSSNQPQH

D gene: TRBD1
J gene: TRBJ2-7
V gene: TRBV6-6
CDR3 protein: ASSYPGTGRNEQY

D gene: NA
J gene: TRBJ2-7
V gene: TRBV10-2
CDR3 protein: ASSDRGSSYEQY

D gene: TRBD2
J gene: TRBJ2-7
V gene: TRBV10-3
CDR3 protein: AISGESGTSGGFYEQY

D gene: TRBD1
J gene: TRBJ1-1
V gene: TRBV5-4
CDR3 protein: ASSTGGKTEAF

D gene: NA
J gene: TRBJ2-7
V gene: TRBV5-1
CDR3 protein: ASSRRGAYEQY

D gene: NA
J gene: TRBJ1-2
V gene: TRBV7-2
CDR3 protein: ASSFRDLGYT

D gene: NA
J gene: TRBJ1-1
V gene: TRBV6-1
CDR3 protein: ASSFREETEAF

D gene: TRBD2
J gene: TRBJ2-7
V gene: TRBV10-1
CDR3 protein: ASSEREGYEQY

D gene: TRBD1
J gene: TRBJ1-3
V gene: TRBV15
CDR3 protein: ATSRDRGSGNTIY

D gene: TRBD2
J gene: TRBJ2-5
V gene: TRBV6-6
CDR3 protein: ASSWATSGGGETQY

D gene: NA
J gene: TRBJ1-1
V gene: TRBV27
CDR3 protein: ASSPYPGLGNTEAF

D gene: NA
J gene: TRBJ1-1
V gene: TRBV6-5
CDR3 protein: ASSTPGGADTEAF

D gene: NA
J gene: TRBJ2-1
V gene: TRBV6-5
CDR3 protein: ASSSQGRAYNEQF

D gene: NA
J gene: TRBJ1-4
V gene: TRBV19
CDR3 protein: ASKWPGPNEKLF